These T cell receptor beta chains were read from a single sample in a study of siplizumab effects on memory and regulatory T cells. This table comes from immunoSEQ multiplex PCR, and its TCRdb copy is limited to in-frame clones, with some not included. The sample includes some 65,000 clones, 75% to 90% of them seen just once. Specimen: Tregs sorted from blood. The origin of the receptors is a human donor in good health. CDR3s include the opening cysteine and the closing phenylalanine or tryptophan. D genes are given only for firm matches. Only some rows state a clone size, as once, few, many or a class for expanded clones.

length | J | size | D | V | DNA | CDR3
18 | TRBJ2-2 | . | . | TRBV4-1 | TGCGCCAGCAGCCAAGGGGATTTTAGCAGCGCGAACACCGGGGAGCTGTTTTTT | CASSQGDFSSANTGELFF
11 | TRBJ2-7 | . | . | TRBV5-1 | TGCGCCAGCAGCCGCGGATACGAGCAGTACTTC | CASSRGYEQYF
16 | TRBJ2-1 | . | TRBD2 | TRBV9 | TGTGCCAGCAGCCCCATAATTGCGGGGGAATACAATGAGCAGTTCTTC | CASSPIIAGEYNEQFF
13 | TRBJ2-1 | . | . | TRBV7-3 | TGTGCCAGCAGCTTATCAGGGGCCAATGAGCAGTTCTTC | CASSLSGANEQFF
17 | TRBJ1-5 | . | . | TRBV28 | TGTGCCAGCAGTTTAACCCAGGGCGCAGGGGGCAATCAGCCCCAGCATTTT | CASSLTQGAGGNQPQHF
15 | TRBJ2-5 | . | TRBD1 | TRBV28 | TGTGCCAGCAGCCGACCGGGACAGGGGGCAAAGACCCAGTACTTC | CASSRPGQGAKTQYF
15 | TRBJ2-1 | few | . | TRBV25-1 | TGTGCCAGCAGTGGCGGGCCTGTACCGAACAATGAGCAGTTCTTC | CASSGGPVPNNEQFF
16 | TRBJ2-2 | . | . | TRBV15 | TGTGCCACCTCTTCTCTCGGTGTTCGGTGGACCGGGGAGCTGTTTTTT | CATSSLGVRWTGELFF
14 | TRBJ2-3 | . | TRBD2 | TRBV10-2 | TGCGCCAGCATCGCGGGAGGAGGTGCAGATACGCAGTATTTT | CASIAGGGADTQYF
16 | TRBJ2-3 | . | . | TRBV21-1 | TGTGCCAGCAGCAGTGGGGGAACTAGCGGGGTTAATACGCAGTATTTT | CASSSGGTSGVNTQYF
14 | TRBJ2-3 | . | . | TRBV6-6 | TGTGCCAGCAGTTACTCAGGACTCCCAGATACGCAGTATTTT | CASSYSGLPDTQYF
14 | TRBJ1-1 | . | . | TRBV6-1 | TGTGCCAGCAGTGACGACAGGAGTTACACTGAAGCTTTCTTT | CASSDDRSYTEAFF
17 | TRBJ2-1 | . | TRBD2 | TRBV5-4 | TGTGCCAGCAGCTTGAGAGTAGCGGGGGGCTCCTACAATGAGCAGTTCTTC | CASSLRVAGGSYNEQFF
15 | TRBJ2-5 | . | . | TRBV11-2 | TGTGCCAGCAGCTTAGGGGCCCGGTACCAAGAGACCCAGTACTTC | CASSLGARYQETQYF
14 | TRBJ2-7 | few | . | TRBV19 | TGTGCCAGTAGTATCAGACACGGAGACTACGAGCAGTACTTC | CASSIRHGDYEQYF
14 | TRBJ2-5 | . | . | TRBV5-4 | TGTGCCAGCAGTCGGGACATGATTCAAGAGACCCAGTACTTC | CASSRDMIQETQYF
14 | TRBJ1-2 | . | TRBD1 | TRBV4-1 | TGCGCCAGCAGCCAAGTAGGGGGCGGCTATGGCTACACCTTC | CASSQVGGGYGYTF
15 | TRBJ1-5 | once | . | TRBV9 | TGTGCCAGCAGCGGAACAGACCTCCCGTATCAGCCCCAGCATTTT | CASSGTDLPYQPQHF
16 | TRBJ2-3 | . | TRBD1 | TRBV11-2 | TGTGCCAGCAGTGGGATAAAGACAGGGTCCACAGATACGCAGTATTTT | CASSGIKTGSTDTQYF
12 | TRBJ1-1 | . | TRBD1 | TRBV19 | TGTGCCAGGGACAGGTGGAACACTGAAGCTTTCTTT | CARDRWNTEAFF
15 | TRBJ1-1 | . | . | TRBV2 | TGTGCCAGCAGTGGAGAGGGCAGGGTTTACACTGAAGCTTTCTTT | CASSGEGRVYTEAFF
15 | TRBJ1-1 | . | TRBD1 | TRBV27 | TGTGCCAGCAGTTCGGACAGGGGACCGAACACTGAAGCTTTCTTT | CASSSDRGPNTEAFF
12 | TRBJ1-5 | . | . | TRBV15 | TGTGCCACCAGCAGACCCAATCAGCCCCAGCATTTT | CATSRPNQPQHF
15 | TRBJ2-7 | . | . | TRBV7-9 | TGTGCCAGCAGCTTAGTGACAGGAACAGGGTACGAGCAGTACTTC | CASSLVTGTGYEQYF
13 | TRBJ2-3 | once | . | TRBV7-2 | TGTGCCAGCAGCTTCCGCCCTGAAAATACGCAGTATTTT | CASSFRPENTQYF
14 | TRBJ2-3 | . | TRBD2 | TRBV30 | TGTGCCTGGAGTATTGGGCGGGAGACAGATACGCAGTATTTT | CAWSIGRETDTQYF
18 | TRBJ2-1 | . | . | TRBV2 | TGTGCCAGCAGCCCTTGGACAGTCGGGGTGAGCTCCTACAATGAGCAGTTCTTC | CASSPWTVGVSSYNEQFF
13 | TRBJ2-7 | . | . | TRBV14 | TGTGCCAGCAGCCAAGGACGGACCCCCGAGCAGTACTTC | CASSQGRTPEQYF
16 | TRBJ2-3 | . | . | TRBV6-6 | TGTGCCAGCGTCTCGGGGCGGAGATACATCACAGATACGCAGTATTTT | CASVSGRRYITDTQYF
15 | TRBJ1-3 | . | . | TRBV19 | TGTGCCAGTACAGTAGGACACCTCTCTGGAAACACCATATATTTT | CASTVGHLSGNTIYF
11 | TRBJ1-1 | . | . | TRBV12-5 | TGTGCTAGTGGTTCACCCACCATAGCTTTCTTT | CASGSPTIAFF
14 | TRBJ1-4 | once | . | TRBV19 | TGTGCCAGTAGCCCAACCGCAACTAATGAAAAACTGTTTTTT | CASSPTATNEKLFF
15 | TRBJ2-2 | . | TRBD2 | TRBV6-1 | TGTGCCAGCAGCACTCTAGCGGGAGTCACCGGGGAGCTGTTTTTT | CASSTLAGVTGELFF
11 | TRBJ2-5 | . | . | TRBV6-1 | TGTGCCAGTAGTGGGTGGGAGACCCAGTACTTC | CASSGWETQYF
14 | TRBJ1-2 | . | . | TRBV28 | TGTGCCAGCAGGGTTCCGACAGCGGTTTATGGCTACACCTTC | CASRVPTAVYGYTF
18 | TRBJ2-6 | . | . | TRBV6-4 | TGTGCCAGCTATATTCGGAACAAGGTAAACTCTGGGGCCAACGTCCTGACTTTC | CASYIRNKVNSGANVLTF
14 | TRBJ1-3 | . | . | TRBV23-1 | TGCGCCAGCAGTCAGGAGGGCTCTGGAAACACCATATATTTT | CASSQEGSGNTIYF
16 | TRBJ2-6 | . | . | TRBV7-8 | TGTGCCAGCAGCACGTTCATCTTCTCTGGGGCCAACGTCCTGACTTTC | CASSTFIFSGANVLTF
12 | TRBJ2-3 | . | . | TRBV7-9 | TGTGCCAGCAGCTCTAGGGTCCTTACGCAGTATTTT | CASSSRVLTQYF
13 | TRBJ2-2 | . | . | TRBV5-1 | TGCGCCAGCGTGGACAGAAGCACCGGGGAGCTGTTTTTT | CASVDRSTGELFF
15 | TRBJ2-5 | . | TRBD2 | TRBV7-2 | TGTGCCAGCAGCTTAGGCGGGAGGGTGGAAGAGACCCAGTACTTC | CASSLGGRVEETQYF
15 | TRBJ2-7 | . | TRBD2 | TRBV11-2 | TGTGCCAGCAGCTCGATATCCGGGACTATGAACGAGCAGTACTTC | CASSSISGTMNEQYF
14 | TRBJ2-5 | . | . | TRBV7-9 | TGTGCCAGCAGCCCCCGGAGAACCCAAGAGACCCAGTACTTC | CASSPRRTQETQYF
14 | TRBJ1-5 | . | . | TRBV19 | TGTGCCAGTAGTATAGTGGGGAGCAATCAGCCCCAGCATTTT | CASSIVGSNQPQHF
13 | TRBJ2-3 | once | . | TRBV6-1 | TGTGCCAGCAGTACCTTTCCGTCGAATACGCAGTATTTT | CASSTFPSNTQYF
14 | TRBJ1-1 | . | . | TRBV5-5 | TGTGCCAGCAGCTTGGGACAGGTCAACACTGAAGCTTTCTTT | CASSLGQVNTEAFF
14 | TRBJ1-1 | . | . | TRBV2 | TGTGCCAGTTCGAACAGGGCACCCGGGGTTGAAGCTTTCTTT | CASSNRAPGVEAFF
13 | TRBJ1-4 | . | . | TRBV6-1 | TGTGCCAGCAGTGAATTATTTGGTGGGAAACTGTTTTTT | CASSELFGGKLFF